The 8 T cell receptor beta chains presented below share a single source sample, sequenced in a study of blood T cell repertoires in COVID-19. Produced via immunoSEQ multiplex PCR; TCRdb's table is partial and in-frame only. The sample holds about 230,000 clones; roughly 85% are singletons and the top ten take about 0.93%. The sample was peripheral blood. The receptors here all came from a man between 40 and 49 years old with acute or convalescent COVID-19.

The J gene is TRBJ1-2, the V gene TRBV3-1 (or the pseudogene TRBV3-2), with D perhaps TRBD1 (6 bases). This CDR3 spans 14 amino acids. CDR1 is LGHDT and CDR2 is YNNKEL in the germline V gene (reference sequence). Trimming cost V 2 bases and J 7 bases, with 14 bases left between them. CDR3 sequence: CASSQSGGRGGYTF. For the CDR3, the DNA is TGTGCCAGCAGCCAATCCGGGGGGCGAGGTGGCTACACCTTC.

This chain links TRBV5-5 with TRBJ2-1; 7 positions match TRBD1. Per the germline V gene, CDR1 is SGHKS and CDR2 is YYEKEE (reference sequence). The junction had 3 bases not matched to a gene; V was cut back by 2 bases and J by 1 base. This CDR3 is built from 15 residues. CDR3 sequence reads: CASSFQTGSYNEQFF. CDR3 nucleotides: TGTGCCAGCAGCTTCCAGACAGGGTCCTACAATGAGCAGTTCTTC.

Worth noting for this clone: Other DNA variants within this sample encode the same CDR3. J is TRBJ1-1 and V is TRBV5-4; D perhaps matches TRBD1 (6 bases). CDR1 and CDR2 from the germline V gene are SGHNT and YYREEE (reference sequence). Deletions cut 5 bases from V and 0 bases from J, with 14 bases between. The CDR3 totals 15 residues. The CDR3 loop reads CASRDRGEMNTEAFF. CDR3 sequence (DNA): TGTGCCAGCAGGGACAGAGGCGAGATGAACACTGAAGCTTTCTTT.

This clone turned up a few times. The chain links TRBV27 to TRBJ2-7; a possible D gene is TRBD2 (7 bases). The CDR3 loop spans 16 amino acids. The V gene's germline CDR1 is MNHEY and CDR2 SMNVEV (reference sequence). The V gene lost 5 bases and the J gene lost 3 bases, with 20 bases spanning the gap. The CDR3 bases are TGTGCCAGCAGTACCGGGGGGCAGGGAGGAGGCTACGAGCAGTACTTC. Protein: CASSTGGQGGGYEQYF.

This rearrangement joins TRBV9 to TRBJ1-4, with no clear D. Germline V gene lookup returns CDR1 SGDLS and CDR2 YYNGEE. V was cut by 3 bases and J by 1 base, with 10 bases left in between. There are 15 residues in the CDR3. The CDR3: CASSANLGTNEKLFF. The CDR3 nucleotides read TGTGCCAGCAGCGCCAACCTCGGAACTAATGAAAAACTGTTTTTT.

This chain uses TRBV3-1 (or the pseudogene TRBV3-2) with TRBJ1-1; a weak D match, TRBD1 (5 bases). The germline V and J ends were trimmed by 2 bases and 9 bases, with 19 bases remaining between them. There are 15 residues in the CDR3. Germline assignment: CDR1 LGHDT and CDR2 YNNKEL (reference sequence). CDR3 region: CASSQNRQLQRKAFF. The CDR3 DNA reads as TGTGCCAGCAGCCAAAACAGACAGTTACAGAGAAAAGCTTTCTTT.

CDR3 bases: TGTGCCAGCAGCTTCCCGGGTAGGGGCGGAACAGATACGCAGTATTTT. This gives the protein CASSFPGRGGTDTQYF. V and J are TRBV5-4 and TRBJ2-3; weak D call: TRBD1 (5 bases). This CDR3 is 16 amino acids long. Germline lookup yields CDR1 SGHNT and CDR2 YYREEE (reference sequence). Between the trimmed V and J ends, which lost 2 bases and 3 bases, there was a span of 16 bases.

The gene calls are TRBV30 and TRBJ1-3; 9 bases are shared with TRBD1. Germline V gene sequence: CDR1 GTSNPN, CDR2 SVGIG (reference sequence). There are 15 residues in the CDR3. The junction had 9 bases not matched to a gene; V was cut back by 4 bases and J by 5 bases. The CDR3 reads CAWTLVGTGRNTIYF. The CDR3 DNA sequence: TGTGCCTGGACCCTAGTAGGGACAGGGAGAAACACCATATATTTT. Complete variable domain (other parts from reference TRBV30 and TRBJ1-3): SQTIHQWPATLVQPVGSPLSLECTVEGTSNPNLYWYRQAAGRGLQLLFYSVGIGQISSEVPQNLSASRPQDRQFILSSKKLLLSDSGFYLCAWTLVGTGRNTIYFGEGSWLTVV.